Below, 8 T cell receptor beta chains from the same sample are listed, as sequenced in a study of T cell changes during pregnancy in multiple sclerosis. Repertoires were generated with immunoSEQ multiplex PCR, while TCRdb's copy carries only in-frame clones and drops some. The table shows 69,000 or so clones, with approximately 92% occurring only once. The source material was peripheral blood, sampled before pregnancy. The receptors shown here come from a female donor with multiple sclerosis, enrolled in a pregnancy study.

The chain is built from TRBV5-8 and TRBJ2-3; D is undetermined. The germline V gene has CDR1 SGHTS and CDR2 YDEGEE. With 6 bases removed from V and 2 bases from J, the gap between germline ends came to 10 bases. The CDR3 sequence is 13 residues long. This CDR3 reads CASTLRHTDTQYF. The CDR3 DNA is TGTGCCAGCACCCTGAGACACACAGATACGCAGTATTTT.

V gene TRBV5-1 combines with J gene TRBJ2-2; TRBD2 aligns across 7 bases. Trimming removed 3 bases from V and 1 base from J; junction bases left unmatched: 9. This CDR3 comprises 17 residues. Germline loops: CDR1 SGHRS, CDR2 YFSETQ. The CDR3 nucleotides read TGCGCCAGCAGCTCCATTCGAGCGGGGTGGAACACCGGGGAGCTGTTTTTT. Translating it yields CASSSIRAGWNTGELFF.

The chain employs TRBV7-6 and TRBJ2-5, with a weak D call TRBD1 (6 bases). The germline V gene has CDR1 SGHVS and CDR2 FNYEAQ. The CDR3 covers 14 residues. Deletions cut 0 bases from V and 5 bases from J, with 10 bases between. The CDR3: CASSLAGGGETQYF. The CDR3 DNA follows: TGTGCCAGCAGCTTAGCTGGGGGCGGGGAGACCCAGTACTTC. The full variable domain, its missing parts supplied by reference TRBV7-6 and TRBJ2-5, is GAGVSQSPRYKVTKRGQDVALRCDPISGHVSLYWYRQALGQGPEFLTYFNYEAQQDKSGLPNDRFSAERPEGSISTLTIQRTEQRDSAMYRCASSLAGGGETQYFGPGTRLLVL.

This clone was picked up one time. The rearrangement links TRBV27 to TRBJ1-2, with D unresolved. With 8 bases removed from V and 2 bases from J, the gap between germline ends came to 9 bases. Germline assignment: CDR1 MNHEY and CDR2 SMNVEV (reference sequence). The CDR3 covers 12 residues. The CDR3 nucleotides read TGTGCCAGCGGAGGTACCAACTATGGCTACACCTTC. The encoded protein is CASGGTNYGYTF.

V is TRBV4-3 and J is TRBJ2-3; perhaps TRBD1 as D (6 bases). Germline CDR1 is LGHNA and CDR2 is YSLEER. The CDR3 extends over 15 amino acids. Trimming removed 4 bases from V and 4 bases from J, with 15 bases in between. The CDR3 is CASSLTGSRADTQYF. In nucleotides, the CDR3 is TGCGCCAGCAGCCTCACAGGGTCTAGAGCAGATACGCAGTATTTT.

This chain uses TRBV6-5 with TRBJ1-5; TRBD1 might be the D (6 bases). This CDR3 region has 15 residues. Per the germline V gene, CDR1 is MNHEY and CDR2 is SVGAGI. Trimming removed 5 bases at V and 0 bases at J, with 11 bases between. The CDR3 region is CASSAGTRSNQPQHF. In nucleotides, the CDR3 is TGTGCCAGCAGTGCCGGGACACGTAGCAATCAGCCCCAGCATTTT.

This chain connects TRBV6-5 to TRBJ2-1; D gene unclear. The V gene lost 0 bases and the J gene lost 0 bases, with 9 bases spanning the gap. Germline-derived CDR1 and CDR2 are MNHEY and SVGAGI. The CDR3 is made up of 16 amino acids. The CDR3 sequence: CASSYSETYSYNEQFF. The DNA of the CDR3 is TGTGCCAGCAGTTACTCAGAGACATACTCCTACAATGAGCAGTTCTTC.

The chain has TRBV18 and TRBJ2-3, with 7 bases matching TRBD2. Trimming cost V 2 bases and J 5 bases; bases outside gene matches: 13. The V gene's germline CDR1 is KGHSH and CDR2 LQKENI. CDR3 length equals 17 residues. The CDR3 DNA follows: TGTGCCAGCTCACCATGGATCGGGCTAGCGGAGGGAGATACGCAGTATTTT. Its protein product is CASSPWIGLAEGDTQYF. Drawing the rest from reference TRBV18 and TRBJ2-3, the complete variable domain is NAGVMQNPRHLVRRRGQEARLRCSPMKGHSHVYWYRQLPEEGLKFMVYLQKENIIDESGMPKERFSAEFPKEGPSILRIQQVVRGDSAAYFCASSPWIGLAEGDTQYFGPGTRLTVL.